This TCR beta chain was sequenced during a study of blood T cells in healthy people across ages. This clonotype was seen ten or more times. Combining a sample-barcoded 5' primer with a J-beta primer mix, a second PCR ran for roughly 7 to 12 cycles. TCRdb reprocessed the 5' RACE reads via MiXCR and lists one record per CDR3 protein. The sample includes roughly 1,700,000 distinct CDR3 sequences, approximately 30% of them seen just once. The CDR3 sequence is 15 residues long. Trimming stripped 0 bases from V and 8 bases from J, with 13 bases between. Per germline, CDR1 WSHSY and CDR2 SAAADI. Sequenced: blood. This sequence was found in a woman under 40 in good health. The chain has TRBV10-2 and TRBJ1-4, with D possibly matching TRBD1 (6 bases). CDR3 coding DNA: TGCGCCAGCAGTGAGTCGAGGCAGGGGAACGAAAAACTGTTTTTT. As protein: CASSESRQGNEKLFF.